The 5 T cell receptor beta chains below come from one sample, sequenced in a study of blood T cell repertoires in COVID-19. Sequenced by immunoSEQ multiplex PCR; TCRdb stores in-frame clones only, minus some. The profile shows roughly 260,000 clones, around nine tenths of them singletons. Material for sequencing was peripheral blood. These receptors were taken from a man in his forties or fifties who had recovered from COVID-19.

This clone was recorded only once. The chain couples TRBV6-4 to TRBJ2-5, with D possibly being TRBD1 (5 bases). The CDR3 extends over 16 amino acids. Trimming removed 5 bases from V and 5 bases from J, with 21 bases in between. Germline CDR1 is MRHNA and CDR2 is SNTAGT. The CDR3 region has the DNA TGTGCCAGCAGTATCATATGGCCCGGACAAGGGGAGACCCAGTACTTC. This codes for CASSIIWPGQGETQYF.

The J gene is TRBJ2-7, the V gene TRBV19; TRBD1 agrees at 7 bases. CDR3 size: 13 residues. Germline V gene data show CDR1 as LNHDA and CDR2 as SQIVND (reference sequence). Trimming at V came to 4 bases and at J to 6 bases, leaving 6 bases not matched to a gene. The CDR3 loop reads CASSNRGRSEQYF. CDR3 coding DNA: TGTGCCAGTAGTAACAGGGGTAGATCCGAGCAGTACTTC. The full variable domain, in which reference TRBV19 and TRBJ2-7 provide the parts outside the CDR3, is DGGITQSPKYLFRKEGQNVTLSCEQNLNHDAMYWYRQDPGQGLRLIYYSQIVNDFQKGDIAEGYSVSREKKESFPLTVTSAQKNPTAFYLCASSNRGRSEQYFGPGTRLTVT.

This sequence joins TRBV25-1 and TRBJ2-1; TRBD2 agrees at 7 bases. The V segment lost 5 bases and the J segment 8 bases; nucleotides outside the gene matches: 9. Germline V lookup: CDR1 MGHDK, CDR2 SYGVNS. The CDR3 contains 14 residues. The CDR3 loop is CASSNFWGGDEQFF. The CDR3 DNA reads as TGTGCCAGCAGTAATTTTTGGGGGGGGGATGAGCAGTTCTTC.

The chain carries TRBV4-1 and TRBJ2-7; possible D gene TRBD1, 7 bases. Germline assignment: CDR1 MGHRA and CDR2 YSYEKL. Deletions cut 3 bases from V and 7 bases from J, with 16 bases between. CDR3 length: 14 residues. The CDR3 region has the DNA TGCGCCAGCAGCCAGAGGGGGCAGGGGGGTGAGCAGTACTTC. The encoded protein is CASSQRGQGGEQYF.

The J gene is TRBJ2-7, the V gene TRBV27, with D possibly being TRBD1 (6 bases). Trimming shortened V by 6 bases and J by 5 bases, and 11 bases separated the two germline ends. Germline V gene data show CDR1 as MNHEY and CDR2 as SMNVEV (reference sequence). The CDR3 totals 12 residues. The CDR3: CASRSGDHEQYF. DNA for the CDR3: TGTGCCAGCAGGTCAGGGGACCACGAGCAGTACTTC.